A single sample is the source of the 5 T cell receptor beta chains below, sequenced in a study of blood T cell repertoires in COVID-19. Clones were read by immunoSEQ multiplex PCR, and TCRdb kept only the in-frame ones, dropping some. The sample lists a few hundred thousand clones; roughly nine tenths were seen once. Sequenced material: PBMCs or T cells enriched from blood (not recorded which). All receptors come from a middle-aged woman who had been exposed to COVID-19.

The gene calls are TRBV2 and TRBJ1-5; TRBD1 is a possible D gene (6 bases). Trimming took 7 bases from V and 1 from J, leaving 8 bases between them. The germline V gene has CDR1 SNHLY and CDR2 FYNNEI. This CDR3 spans 13 amino acids. This chain's CDR3 is CASKGESNQPQHF. CDR3 nucleotide sequence: TGTGCCAGCAAGGGGGAAAGCAATCAGCCCCAGCATTTT.

Note on this clone: Different DNA sequences within this sample yield the same CDR3. This chain joins TRBV10-3 and TRBJ1-5; 7 nucleotides agree with TRBD1. V lost 0 bases to trimming and J lost 7 bases; unmatched junction nucleotides: 3. The germline V gene encodes CDR1 ENHRY and CDR2 SYGVKD. The CDR3 has 14 amino acids. The CDR3 region is CAISESGGGQPQHF. CDR3 nucleotides: TGTGCCATCAGTGAGTCAGGGGGCGGCCAGCCCCAGCATTTT.

The rearrangement joins TRBV4-3 to TRBJ1-4; 9 bases line up with TRBD1. There are 15 residues in the CDR3. Trimming cost V 1 base and J 8 bases; bases outside gene matches: 5. Germline V gene lookup returns CDR1 LGHNA and CDR2 YSLEER. CDR3 nucleotide sequence: TGCGCCAGCAGCCAAGGACAGGGGGTTCTAGAAAAACTGTTTTTT. Residues: CASSQGQGVLEKLFF.

The V call is TRBV9, the J call TRBJ1-3, with D maybe TRBD1 (6 bases). V was shortened by 0 bases and J by 2 bases, with 12 bases between the two germline ends. This CDR3 has 16 amino acids. CDR1 is SGDLS and CDR2 is YYNGEE in the germline V gene. CDR3 nucleotide sequence: TGTGCCAGCAGCGTAGAAGAAAGGACAGCTGGAAACACCATATATTTT. Translating it yields CASSVEERTAGNTIYF. Looking up the rest from reference TRBV9 and TRBJ1-3 gives the full variable domain: DSGVTQTPKHLITATGQRVTLRCSPRSGDLSVYWYQQSLDQGLQFLIQYYNGEERAKGNILERFSAQQFPDLHSELNLSSLELGDSALYFCASSVEERTAGNTIYFGEGSWLTVV.

The rearrangement uses TRBV24-1 and TRBJ1-3, with D unclear. The CDR3 sequence is 15 residues long. Trimming cost V 4 bases and J 0 bases, with 9 bases left between them. The germline gives CDR1 KGHDR, CDR2 SFDVKD. The CDR3 protein is CATSDENFSGNTIYF. CDR3 DNA sequence: TGTGCCACCAGTGACGAAAACTTCTCTGGAAACACCATATATTTT.